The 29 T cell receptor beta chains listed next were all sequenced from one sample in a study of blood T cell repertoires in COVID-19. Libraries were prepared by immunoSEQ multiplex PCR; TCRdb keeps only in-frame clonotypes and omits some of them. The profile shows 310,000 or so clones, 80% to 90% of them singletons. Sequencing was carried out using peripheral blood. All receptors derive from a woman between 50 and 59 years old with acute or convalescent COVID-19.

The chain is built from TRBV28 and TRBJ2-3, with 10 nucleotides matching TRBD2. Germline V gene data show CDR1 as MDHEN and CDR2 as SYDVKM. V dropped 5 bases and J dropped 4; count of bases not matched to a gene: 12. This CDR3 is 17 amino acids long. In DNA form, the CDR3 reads TGTGCCAGCAGTGCCTACTTAAGCGGGAGGGCCGCAGATACGCAGTATTTT. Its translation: CASSAYLSGRAADTQYF.

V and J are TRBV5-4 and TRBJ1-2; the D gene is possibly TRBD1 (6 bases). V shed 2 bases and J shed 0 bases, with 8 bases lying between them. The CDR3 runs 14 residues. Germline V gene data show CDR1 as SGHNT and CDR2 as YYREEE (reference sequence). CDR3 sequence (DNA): TGTGCCAGCAGCTTACAGGGTCCTAACTATGGCTACACCTTC. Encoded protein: CASSLQGPNYGYTF.

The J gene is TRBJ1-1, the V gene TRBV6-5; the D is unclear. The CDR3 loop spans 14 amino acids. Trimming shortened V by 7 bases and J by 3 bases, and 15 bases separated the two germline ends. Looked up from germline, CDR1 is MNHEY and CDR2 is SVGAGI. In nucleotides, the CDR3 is TGTGCCAGCACCCCCGGGAGCGGGGACACTGAAGCTTTCTTT. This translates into CASTPGSGDTEAFF.

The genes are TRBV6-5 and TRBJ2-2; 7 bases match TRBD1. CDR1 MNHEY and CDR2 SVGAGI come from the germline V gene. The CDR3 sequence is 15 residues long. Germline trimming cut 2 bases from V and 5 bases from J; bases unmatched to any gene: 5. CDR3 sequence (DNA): TGTGCCAGCAGTTACCGACAGGGTGCGACCGGGGAGCTGTTTTTT. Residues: CASSYRQGATGELFF.

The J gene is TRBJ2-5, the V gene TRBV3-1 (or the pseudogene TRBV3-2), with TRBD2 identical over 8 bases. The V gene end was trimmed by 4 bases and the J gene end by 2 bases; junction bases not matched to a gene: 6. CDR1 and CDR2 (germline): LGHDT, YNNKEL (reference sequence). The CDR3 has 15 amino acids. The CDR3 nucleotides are TGTGCCAGCAGCCCCGCCGGGGGGGTGCAAGAGACCCAGTACTTC. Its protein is CASSPAGGVQETQYF.

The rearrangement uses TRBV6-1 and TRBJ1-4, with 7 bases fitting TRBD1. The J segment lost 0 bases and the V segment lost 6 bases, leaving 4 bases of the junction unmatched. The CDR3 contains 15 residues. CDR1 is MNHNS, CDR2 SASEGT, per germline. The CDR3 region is CASSQGDATNEKLFF. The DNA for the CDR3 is TGTGCCAGCAGCCAGGGGGATGCAACTAATGAAAAACTGTTTTTT.

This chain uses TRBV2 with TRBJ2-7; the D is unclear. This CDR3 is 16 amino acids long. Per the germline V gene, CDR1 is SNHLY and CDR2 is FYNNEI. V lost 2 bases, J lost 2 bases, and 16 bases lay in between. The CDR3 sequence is CASSERVHTAPYEQYV. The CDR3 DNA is TGTGCCAGCAGTGAACGAGTACACACAGCCCCCTACGAGCAGTACGTC.

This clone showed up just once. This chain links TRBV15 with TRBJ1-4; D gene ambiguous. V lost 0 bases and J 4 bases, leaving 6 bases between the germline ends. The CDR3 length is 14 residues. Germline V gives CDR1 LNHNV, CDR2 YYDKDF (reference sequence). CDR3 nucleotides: TGTGCCACCAGCAGAGAAGCTATTAATGAAAAACTGTTTTTT. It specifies CATSREAINEKLFF.

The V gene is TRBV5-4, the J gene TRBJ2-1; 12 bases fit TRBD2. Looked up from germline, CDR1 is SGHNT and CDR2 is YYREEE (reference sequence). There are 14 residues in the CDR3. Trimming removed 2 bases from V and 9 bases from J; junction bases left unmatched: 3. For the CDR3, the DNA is TGTGCCAGCAGCTTACAACTAGCGGGAGGTGAGCAGTTCTTC. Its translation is CASSLQLAGGEQFF.

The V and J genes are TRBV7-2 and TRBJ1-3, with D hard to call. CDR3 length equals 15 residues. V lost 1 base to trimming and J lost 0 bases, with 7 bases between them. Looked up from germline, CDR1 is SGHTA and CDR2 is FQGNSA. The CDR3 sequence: CASSLEAGSGNTIYF. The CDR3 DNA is TGTGCCAGCAGCTTAGAGGCAGGCTCTGGAAACACCATATATTTT.

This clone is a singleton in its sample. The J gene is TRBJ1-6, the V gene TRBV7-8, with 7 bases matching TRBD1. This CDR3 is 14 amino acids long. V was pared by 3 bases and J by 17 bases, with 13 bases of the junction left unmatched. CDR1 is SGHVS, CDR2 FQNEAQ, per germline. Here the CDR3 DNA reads TGTGCCAGCAGCTTGACGGAACAGGGGTCGTGGGTCCACTTT. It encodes CASSLTEQGSWVHF. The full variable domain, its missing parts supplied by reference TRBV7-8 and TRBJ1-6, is GAGVSQSPRYKVAKRGQDVALRCDPISGHVSLFWYQQALGQGPEFLTYFQNEAQLDKSGLPSDRFFAERPEGSVSTLKIQRTQQEDSAVYLCASSLTEQGSWVHFGNGTRLTVT.

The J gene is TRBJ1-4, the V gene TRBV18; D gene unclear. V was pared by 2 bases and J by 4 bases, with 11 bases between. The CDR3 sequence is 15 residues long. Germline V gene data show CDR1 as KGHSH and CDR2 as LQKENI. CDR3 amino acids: CASSPTTDYNEKLFF. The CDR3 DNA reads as TGTGCCAGCTCACCAACAACGGACTATAATGAAAAACTGTTTTTT.

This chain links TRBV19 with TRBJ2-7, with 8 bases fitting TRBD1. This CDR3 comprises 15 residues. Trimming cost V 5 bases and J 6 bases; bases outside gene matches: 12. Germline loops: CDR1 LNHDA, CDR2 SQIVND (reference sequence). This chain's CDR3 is CASSPGQVVRSEQYF. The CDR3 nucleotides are TGTGCCAGTAGTCCGGGACAGGTTGTTCGTTCCGAGCAGTACTTC.

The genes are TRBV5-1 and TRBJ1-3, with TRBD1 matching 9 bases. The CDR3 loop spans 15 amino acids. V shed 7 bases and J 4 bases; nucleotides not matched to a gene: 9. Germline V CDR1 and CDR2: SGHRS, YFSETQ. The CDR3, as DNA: TGCGCCAGCTCTTTCCTGACAGGGGGAGGAAACACCATATATTTT. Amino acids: CASSFLTGGGNTIYF.

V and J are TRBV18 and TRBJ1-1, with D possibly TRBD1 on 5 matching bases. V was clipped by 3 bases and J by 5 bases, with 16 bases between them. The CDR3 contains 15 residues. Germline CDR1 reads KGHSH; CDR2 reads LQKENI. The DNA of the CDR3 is TGTGCCAGCTCACCCGGACATGGGGCCGGAACTGAAGCTTTCTTT. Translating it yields CASSPGHGAGTEAFF.

The CDR3 here is CASSPGVQYNSPLHF. Here the CDR3 DNA reads TGTGCCAGCAGCCCAGGGGTTCAATATAATTCACCCCTCCACTTT. J is TRBJ1-6 and V is TRBV3-1 (or the pseudogene TRBV3-2); the D gene is possibly TRBD1 (6 bases). CDR1 and CDR2 from the germline V gene are LGHDT and YNNKEL (reference sequence). The length of the CDR3 is 15 residues. Trimming cost V 4 bases and J 4 bases, with 11 bases left between them.

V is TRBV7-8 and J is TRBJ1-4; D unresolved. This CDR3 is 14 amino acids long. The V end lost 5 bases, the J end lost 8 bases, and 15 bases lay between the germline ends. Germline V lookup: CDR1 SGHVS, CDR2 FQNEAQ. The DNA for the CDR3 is TGTGCCAGCAGCATCAGTGAGGCTGTCGAAAAACTGTTTTTT. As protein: CASSISEAVEKLFF.

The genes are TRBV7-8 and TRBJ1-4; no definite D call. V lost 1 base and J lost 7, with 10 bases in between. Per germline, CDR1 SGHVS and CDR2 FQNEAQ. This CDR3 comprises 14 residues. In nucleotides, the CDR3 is TGTGCCAGCAGCTTAGAACGAGGTGGTGAAAAACTGTTTTTT. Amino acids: CASSLERGGEKLFF.

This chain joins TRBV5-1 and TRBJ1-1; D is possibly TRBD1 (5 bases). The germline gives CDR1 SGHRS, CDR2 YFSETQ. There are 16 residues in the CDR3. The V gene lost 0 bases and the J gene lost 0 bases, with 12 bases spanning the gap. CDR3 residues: CASSLAQGDMNTEAFF. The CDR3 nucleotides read TGCGCCAGCAGCTTGGCTCAGGGTGACATGAACACTGAAGCTTTCTTT.

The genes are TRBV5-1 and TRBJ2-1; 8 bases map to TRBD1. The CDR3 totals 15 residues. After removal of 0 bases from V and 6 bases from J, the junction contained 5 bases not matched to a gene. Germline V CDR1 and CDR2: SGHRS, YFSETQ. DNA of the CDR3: TGCGCCAGCAGCTTGGGACAGGGGTATGGCAATGAGCAGTTCTTC. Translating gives CASSLGQGYGNEQFF.

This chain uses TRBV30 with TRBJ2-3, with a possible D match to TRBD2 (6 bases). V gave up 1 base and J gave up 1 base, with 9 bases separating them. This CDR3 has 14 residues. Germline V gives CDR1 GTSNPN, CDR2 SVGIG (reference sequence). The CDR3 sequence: CAWSGASGTDTQYF. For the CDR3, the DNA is TGTGCCTGGAGTGGTGCTAGCGGCACAGATACGCAGTATTTT.

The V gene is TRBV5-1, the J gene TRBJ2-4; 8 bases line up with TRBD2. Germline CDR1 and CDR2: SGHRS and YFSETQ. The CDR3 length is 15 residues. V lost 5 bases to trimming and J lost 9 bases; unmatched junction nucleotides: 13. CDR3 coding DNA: TGCGCCAGCAGACCCGGTACGGGGAGCGGGAGCATTCAGTACTTC. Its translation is CASRPGTGSGSIQYF.

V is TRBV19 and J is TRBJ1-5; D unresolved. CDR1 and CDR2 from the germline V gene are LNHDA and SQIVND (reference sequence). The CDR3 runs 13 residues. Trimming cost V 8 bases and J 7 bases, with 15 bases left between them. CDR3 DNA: TGTGCCAGTTCAGACGGGTTTCGGCAGCCCCAGCATTTT. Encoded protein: CASSDGFRQPQHF.

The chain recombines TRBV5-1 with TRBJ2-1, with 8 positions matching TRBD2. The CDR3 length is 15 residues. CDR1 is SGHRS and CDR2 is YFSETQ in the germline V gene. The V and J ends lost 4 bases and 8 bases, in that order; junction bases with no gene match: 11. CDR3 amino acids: CASSPLAGRGDEQFF. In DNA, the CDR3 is TGCGCCAGCAGCCCCTTAGCGGGGAGGGGGGATGAGCAGTTCTTC.

The DNA for the CDR3 is TGCGCCAGCAGCCAATCCGGGACTAGCGGCAGTGAGCAGTTCTTC. This sequence encodes CASSQSGTSGSEQFF. V and J are TRBV4-1 and TRBJ2-1, with TRBD2 matching over 11 bases. Trimming at V came to 2 bases and at J to 9 bases, leaving 6 bases not matched to a gene. The CDR3 sequence is 15 residues long. CDR1 and CDR2 from the germline V gene are MGHRA and YSYEKL.

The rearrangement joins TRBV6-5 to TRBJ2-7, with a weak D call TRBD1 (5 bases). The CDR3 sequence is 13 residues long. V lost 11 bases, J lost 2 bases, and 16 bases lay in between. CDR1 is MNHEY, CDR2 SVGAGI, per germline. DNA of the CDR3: TGTGCCGCCGGCAGGGATTCAACCTACGAGCAGTACTTC. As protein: CAAGRDSTYEQYF.

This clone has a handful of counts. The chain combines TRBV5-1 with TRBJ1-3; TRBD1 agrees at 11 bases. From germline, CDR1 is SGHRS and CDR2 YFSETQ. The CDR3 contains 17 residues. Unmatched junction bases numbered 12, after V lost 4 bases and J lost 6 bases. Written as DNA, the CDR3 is TGCGCCAGCAGCCCCGGGACAGGGGGTCTTTGGGTAAACACCATATATTTT. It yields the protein CASSPGTGGLWVNTIYF. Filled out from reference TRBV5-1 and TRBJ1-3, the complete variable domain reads KAGVTQTPRYLIKTRGQQVTLSCSPISGHRSVSWYQQTPGQGLQFLFEYFSETQRNKGNFPGRFSGRQFSNSRSEMNVSTLELGDSALYLCASSPGTGGLWVNTIYFGEGSWLTVV.

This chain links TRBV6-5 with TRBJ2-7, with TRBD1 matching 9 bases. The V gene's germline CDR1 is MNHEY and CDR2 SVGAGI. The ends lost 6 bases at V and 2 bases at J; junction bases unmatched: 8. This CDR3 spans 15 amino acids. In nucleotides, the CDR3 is TGTGCCAGCAGCCCGCGGACAGGGGTCCCCTACGAGCAGTACGTC. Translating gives CASSPRTGVPYEQYV.

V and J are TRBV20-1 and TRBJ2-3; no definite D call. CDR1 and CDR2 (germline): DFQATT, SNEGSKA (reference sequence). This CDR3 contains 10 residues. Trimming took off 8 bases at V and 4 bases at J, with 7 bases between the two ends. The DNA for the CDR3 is TGCAGTTCAGAGGCAGATACGCAGTATTTT. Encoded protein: CSSEADTQYF.